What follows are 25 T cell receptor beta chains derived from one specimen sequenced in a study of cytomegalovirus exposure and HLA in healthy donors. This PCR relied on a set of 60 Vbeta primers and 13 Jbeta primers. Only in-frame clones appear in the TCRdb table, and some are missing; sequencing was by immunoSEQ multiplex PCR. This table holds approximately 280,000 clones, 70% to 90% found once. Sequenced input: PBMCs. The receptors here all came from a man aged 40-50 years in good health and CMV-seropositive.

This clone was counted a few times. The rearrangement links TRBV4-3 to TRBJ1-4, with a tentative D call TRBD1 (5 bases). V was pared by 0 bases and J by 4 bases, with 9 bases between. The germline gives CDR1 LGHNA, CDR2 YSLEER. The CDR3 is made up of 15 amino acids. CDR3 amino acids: CASSQDFRDNEKLFF. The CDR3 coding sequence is TGCGCCAGCAGCCAAGACTTCAGGGATAATGAAAAACTGTTTTTT.

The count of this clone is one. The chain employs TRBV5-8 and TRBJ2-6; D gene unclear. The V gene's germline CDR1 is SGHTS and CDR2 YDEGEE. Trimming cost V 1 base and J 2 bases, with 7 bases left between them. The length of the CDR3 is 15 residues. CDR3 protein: CASSLRSAGANVLTF. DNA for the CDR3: TGTGCCAGCAGCTTGCGGTCCGCTGGGGCCAACGTCCTGACTTTC.

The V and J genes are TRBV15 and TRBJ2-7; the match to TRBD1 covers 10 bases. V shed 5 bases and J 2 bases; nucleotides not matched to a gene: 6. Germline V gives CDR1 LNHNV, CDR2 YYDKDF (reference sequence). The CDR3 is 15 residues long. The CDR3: CATSLPGTGAYEQYF. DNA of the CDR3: TGTGCCACCAGCTTGCCCGGGACAGGGGCCTACGAGCAGTACTTC.

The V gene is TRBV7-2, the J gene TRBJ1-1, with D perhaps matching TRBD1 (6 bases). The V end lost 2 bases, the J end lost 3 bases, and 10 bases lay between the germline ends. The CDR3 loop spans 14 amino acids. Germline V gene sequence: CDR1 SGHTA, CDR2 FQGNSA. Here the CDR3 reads CASSLSRGDTEAFF. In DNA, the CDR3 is TGTGCCAGCAGCTTAAGCAGGGGTGACACTGAAGCTTTCTTT. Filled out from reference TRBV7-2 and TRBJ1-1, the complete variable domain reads GAGVSQSPSNKVTEKGKDVELRCDPISGHTALYWYRQSLGQGLEFLIYFQGNSAPDKSGLPSDRFSAERTGGSVSTLTIQRTQQEDSAVYLCASSLSRGDTEAFFGQGTRLTVV.

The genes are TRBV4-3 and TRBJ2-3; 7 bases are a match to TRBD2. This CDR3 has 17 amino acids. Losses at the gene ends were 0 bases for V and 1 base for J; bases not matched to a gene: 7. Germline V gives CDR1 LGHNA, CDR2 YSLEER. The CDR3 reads CASSQDPESGGTDTQYF. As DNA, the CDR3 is TGCGCCAGCAGCCAAGATCCGGAGAGCGGGGGCACAGATACGCAGTATTTT.

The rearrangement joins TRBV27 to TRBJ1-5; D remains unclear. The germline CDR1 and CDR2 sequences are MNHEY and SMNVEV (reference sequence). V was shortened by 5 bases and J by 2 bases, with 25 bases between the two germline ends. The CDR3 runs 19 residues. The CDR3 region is CASSSTTGGLGYGNQPQHF. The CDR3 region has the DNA TGTGCCAGCAGTAGTACGACCGGAGGGCTGGGGTATGGCAATCAGCCCCAGCATTTT.

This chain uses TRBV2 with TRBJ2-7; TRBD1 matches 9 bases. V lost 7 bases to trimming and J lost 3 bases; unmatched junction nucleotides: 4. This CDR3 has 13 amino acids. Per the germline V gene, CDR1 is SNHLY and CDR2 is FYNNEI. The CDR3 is CASTRQGDYEQYF. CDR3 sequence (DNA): TGTGCCAGCACCCGACAGGGGGACTACGAGCAGTACTTC.

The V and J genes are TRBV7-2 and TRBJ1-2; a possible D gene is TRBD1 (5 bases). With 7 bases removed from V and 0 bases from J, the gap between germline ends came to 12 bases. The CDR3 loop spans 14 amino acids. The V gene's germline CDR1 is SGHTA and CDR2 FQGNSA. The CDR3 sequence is CASKGAGPNYGYTF. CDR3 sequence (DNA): TGTGCCAGCAAGGGTGCAGGGCCTAACTATGGCTACACCTTC. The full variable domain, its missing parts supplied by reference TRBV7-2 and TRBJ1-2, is GAGVSQSPSNKVTEKGKDVELRCDPISGHTALYWYRQSLGQGLEFLIYFQGNSAPDKSGLPSDRFSAERTGGSVSTLTIQRTQQEDSAVYLCASKGAGPNYGYTFGSGTRLTVV.

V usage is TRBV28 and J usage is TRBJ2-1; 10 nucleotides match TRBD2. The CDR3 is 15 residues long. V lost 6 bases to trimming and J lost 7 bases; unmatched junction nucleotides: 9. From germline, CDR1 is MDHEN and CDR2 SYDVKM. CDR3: CASSFQGLAKNEQFF. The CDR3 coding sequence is TGTGCCAGCAGCTTCCAGGGACTAGCGAAAAATGAGCAGTTCTTC. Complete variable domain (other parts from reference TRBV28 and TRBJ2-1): DVKVTQSSRYLVKRTGEKVFLECVQDMDHENMFWYRQDPGLGLRLIYFSYDVKMKEKGDIPEGYSVSREKKERFSLILESASTNQTSMYLCASSFQGLAKNEQFFGPGTRLTVL.

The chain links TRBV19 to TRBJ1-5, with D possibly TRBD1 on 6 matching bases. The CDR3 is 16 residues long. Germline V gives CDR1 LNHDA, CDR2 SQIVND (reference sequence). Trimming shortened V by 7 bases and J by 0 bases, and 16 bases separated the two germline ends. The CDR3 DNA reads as TGTGCCAGTACCGGGCCGGGACAATATAGCAATCAGCCCCAGCATTTT. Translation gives CASTGPGQYSNQPQHF.

The CDR3 region has the DNA TGCGCCAGCAGCCACCTGAGAATCCCCAATGAGCAGTTCTTC. Its translation is CASSHLRIPNEQFF. This chain uses TRBV5-1 with TRBJ2-1; D call uncertain. The CDR3 extends over 14 amino acids. Trimming removed 4 bases from V and 6 bases from J, with 14 bases in between. Germline V gene data show CDR1 as SGHRS and CDR2 as YFSETQ.

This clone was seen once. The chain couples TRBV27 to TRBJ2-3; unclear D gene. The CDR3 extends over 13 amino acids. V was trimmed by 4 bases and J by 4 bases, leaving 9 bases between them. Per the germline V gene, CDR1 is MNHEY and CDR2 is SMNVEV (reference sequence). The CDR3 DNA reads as TGTGCCAGCAGTTGGCTCTTCCCAGATACGCAGTATTTT. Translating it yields CASSWLFPDTQYF.

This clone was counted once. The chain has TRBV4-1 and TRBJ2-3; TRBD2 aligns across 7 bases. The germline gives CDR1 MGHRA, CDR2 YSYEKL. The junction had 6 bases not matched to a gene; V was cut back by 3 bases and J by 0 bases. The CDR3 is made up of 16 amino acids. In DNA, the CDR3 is TGCGCCAGCAGCCACCCACTAGCGACTAGCACAGATACGCAGTATTTT. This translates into CASSHPLATSTDTQYF.

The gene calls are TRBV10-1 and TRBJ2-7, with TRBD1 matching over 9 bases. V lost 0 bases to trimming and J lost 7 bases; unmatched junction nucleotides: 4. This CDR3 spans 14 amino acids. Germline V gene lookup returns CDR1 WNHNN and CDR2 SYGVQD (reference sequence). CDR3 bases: TGCGCCAGCAGTGAGTCCGGGACAGGGTGGGAGCAGTACTTC. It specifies CASSESGTGWEQYF.

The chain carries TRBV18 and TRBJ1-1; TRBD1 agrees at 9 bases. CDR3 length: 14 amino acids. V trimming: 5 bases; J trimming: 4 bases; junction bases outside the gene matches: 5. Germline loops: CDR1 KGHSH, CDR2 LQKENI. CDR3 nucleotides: TGTGCCAGCTCATCTGACAGGGGGGGCACTGAAGCTTTCTTT. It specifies CASSSDRGGTEAFF.

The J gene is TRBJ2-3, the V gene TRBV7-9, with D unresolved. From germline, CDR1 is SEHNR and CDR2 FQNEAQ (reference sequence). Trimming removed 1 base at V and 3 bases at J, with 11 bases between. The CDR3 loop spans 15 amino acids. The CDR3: CASSLVWASTDTQYF. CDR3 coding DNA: TGTGCCAGCAGCTTAGTGTGGGCGTCGACAGATACGCAGTATTTT.

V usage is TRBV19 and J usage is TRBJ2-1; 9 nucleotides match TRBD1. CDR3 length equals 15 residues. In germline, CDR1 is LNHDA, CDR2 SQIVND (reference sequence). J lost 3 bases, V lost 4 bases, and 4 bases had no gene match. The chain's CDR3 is CASSTRDRDYNEQFF. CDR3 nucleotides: TGTGCCAGTAGTACCCGGGACAGGGACTACAATGAGCAGTTCTTC.

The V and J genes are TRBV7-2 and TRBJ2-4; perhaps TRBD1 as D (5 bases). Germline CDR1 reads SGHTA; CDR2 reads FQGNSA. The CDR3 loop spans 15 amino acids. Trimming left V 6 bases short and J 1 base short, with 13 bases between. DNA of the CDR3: TGTGCCAGCAGTCAGGGTAGTTGGGCCAAAAACATTCAGTACTTC. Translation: CASSQGSWAKNIQYF.

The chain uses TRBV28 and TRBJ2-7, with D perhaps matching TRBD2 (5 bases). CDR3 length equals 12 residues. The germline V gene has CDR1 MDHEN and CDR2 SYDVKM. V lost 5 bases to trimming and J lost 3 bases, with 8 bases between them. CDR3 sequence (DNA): TGTGCCAGCAGTCCAGACTACTACGAGCAGTACTTC. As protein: CASSPDYYEQYF.

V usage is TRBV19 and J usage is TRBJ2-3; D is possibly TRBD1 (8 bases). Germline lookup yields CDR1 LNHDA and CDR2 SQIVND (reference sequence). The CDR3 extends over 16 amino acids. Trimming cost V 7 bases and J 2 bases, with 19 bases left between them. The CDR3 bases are TGTGCCAGTACCAAGCGACAGGGGAGGGTCACAGATACGCAGTATTTT. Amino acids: CASTKRQGRVTDTQYF.

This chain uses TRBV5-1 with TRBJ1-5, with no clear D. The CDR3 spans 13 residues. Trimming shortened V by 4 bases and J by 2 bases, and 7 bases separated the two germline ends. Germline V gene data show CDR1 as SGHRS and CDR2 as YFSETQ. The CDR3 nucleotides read TGCGCCAGCAGCGACGGGGGCAATCAGCCCCAGCATTTT. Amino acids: CASSDGGNQPQHF.

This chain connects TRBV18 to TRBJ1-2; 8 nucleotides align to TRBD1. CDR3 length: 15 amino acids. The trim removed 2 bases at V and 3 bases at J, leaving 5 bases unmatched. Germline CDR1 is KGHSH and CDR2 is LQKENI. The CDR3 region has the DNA TGTGCCAGCTCACCAAAGGCAGGGGGCCACTATGGCTACACCTTC. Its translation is CASSPKAGGHYGYTF.

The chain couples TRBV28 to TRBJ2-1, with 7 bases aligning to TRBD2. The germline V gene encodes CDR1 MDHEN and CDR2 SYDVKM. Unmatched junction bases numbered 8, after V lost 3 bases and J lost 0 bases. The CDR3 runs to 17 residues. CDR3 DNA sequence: TGTGCCAGCAGTTTCCCTCTAGCGGCCAGCTCCTACAATGAGCAGTTCTTC. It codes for CASSFPLAASSYNEQFF.

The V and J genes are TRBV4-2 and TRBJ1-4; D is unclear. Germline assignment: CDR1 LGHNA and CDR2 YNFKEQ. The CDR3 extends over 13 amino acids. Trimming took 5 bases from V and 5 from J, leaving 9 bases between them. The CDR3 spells CASSDTPNEKLFF. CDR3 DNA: TGTGCCAGCAGCGATACACCGAATGAAAAACTGTTTTTT.

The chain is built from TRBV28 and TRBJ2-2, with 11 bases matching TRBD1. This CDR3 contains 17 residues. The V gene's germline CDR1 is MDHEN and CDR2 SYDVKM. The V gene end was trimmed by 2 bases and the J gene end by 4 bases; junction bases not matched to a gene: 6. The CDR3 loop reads CASSLGQGAGGTGELFF. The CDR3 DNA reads TGTGCCAGCAGTTTAGGACAGGGGGCGGGGGGCACCGGGGAGCTGTTTTTT.